A selection of T cell receptor beta chains follows, all from one sample in a study of blood T cell repertoires in COVID-19. Only in-frame clones appear in the TCRdb table, and some are missing; sequencing was by immunoSEQ multiplex PCR. The sample yields a few hundred thousand clones, 80% to 90% seen once. The sample consisted of peripheral blood. The receptors were gathered from a woman in her 30s with COVID-19, enrolled during active disease. Both conserved end residues are part of each CDR3. The D gene is left open where the match is weak. Not every row has a clone size; where given, it reads once, few, many or a size class.

V gene	J gene	clone size	D gene	CDR3 DNA	CDR3 protein
TRBV12-1	TRBJ2-3	few	-	TGTGCCAGCAGCAAACAGCCGGGACTAGGGGGAGATACGCAGTATTTT	CASSKQPGLGGDTQYF
TRBV6-1	TRBJ2-3	-	-	TGTGCCAGCAGTGAAGACCGGGGGGATACGCAGTATTTT	CASSEDRGDTQYF
TRBV3-1/TRBV3-2	TRBJ2-2	-	TRBD1	TGTGCCAGCACCAAACTAGGACAGGGGGCCTACACCGGGGAGCTGTTTTTT	CASTKLGQGAYTGELFF
TRBV28	TRBJ1-4	-	-	TGTGGTACGGAGAGTAATGAAAAACTGTTTTTT	CGTESNEKLFF
TRBV18	TRBJ2-7	-	TRBD1	TGTGCCAGCTCACCACCCCGGACAGGGGGCCTGGACGAGCAGTACTTC	CASSPPRTGGLDEQYF
TRBV12-5	TRBJ2-4	-	-	TGTGCTAGTGCCCCAGACAGCAAAAACATTCAGTACTTC	CASAPDSKNIQYF
TRBV24-1	TRBJ2-1	-	TRBD2	TGTGCCACCAGTGAGACACTAGCGGGAGTGAACAATGAGCAGTTCTTC	CATSETLAGVNNEQFF
TRBV7-2	TRBJ2-7	-	TRBD2	TGTGCCAGCAGCTTAGTGGGAGGGGTTCGCGAGCAGTACTTC	CASSLVGGVREQYF
TRBV5-1	TRBJ1-1	-	-	TGCGCCAGCAGCCCCGGGTCAGCGGGGGACACTGAAGCTTTCTTT	CASSPGSAGDTEAFF
TRBV5-1	TRBJ2-1	-	-	TGCGCCAGCAGCTTGGACAGTTACAATGAGCAGTTCTTC	CASSLDSYNEQFF
TRBV7-2	TRBJ2-7	-	TRBD1	TGTGCCAGCAGCCCCCGGACAGGAACTCAGTACGAGCAGTACTTC	CASSPRTGTQYEQYF
TRBV6-1	TRBJ1-2	-	TRBD1	TGTGCCAGCAGTGAAGCTCAGGGGGACTATGGCTACACCTTC	CASSEAQGDYGYTF
TRBV7-9	TRBJ2-5	-	TRBD1	TGTGCCAGCAGCTTCGGGACAGGGGTCTATCAAGAGACCCAGTACTTC	CASSFGTGVYQETQYF
TRBV18	TRBJ1-1	-	-	TGTGCCAGCTCATCGCGTGGAACAGACAACACTGAAGCTTTCTTT	CASSSRGTDNTEAFF
TRBV7-2	TRBJ2-5	-	TRBD2	TGTGCCAGCAGCCTCAGAGGCGGGGGACAAGAGACCCAGTACTTC	CASSLRGGGQETQYF
TRBV27	TRBJ2-7	-	TRBD2	TGTGCCAGCAGTTTAATGTTCGGACTAGTCCTCTACGAGCAGTACTTC	CASSLMFGLVLYEQYF
TRBV7-3	TRBJ2-2	-	-	TGTGCCAGCAGCTTAGGGCTAAACACCGGGGAGCTGTTTTTT	CASSLGLNTGELFF
TRBV5-4	TRBJ2-7	-	-	TGTGCCAGCAGCCTTAACTACGAGCAGTACTTC	CASSLNYEQYF
TRBV7-2	TRBJ2-5	once	-	TGTGCCAGCAGCGTAAGCCCGGAGACCCAGTACTTC	CASSVSPETQYF
TRBV30	TRBJ1-5	-	-	TGTGCCTGGAGTGGGCAGGGGTCTCAGCCCCAGCATTTT	CAWSGQGSQPQHF
TRBV6-6	TRBJ2-7	-	TRBD2	TGTGCCAGCAGCTTCCGACTAGCGGGGACGAGGGGAACCTCCTACGAGCAGTACTTC	CASSFRLAGTRGTSYEQYF
TRBV18	TRBJ1-5	-	TRBD1	TGTGCCAGCTCACGCACAGGGGAACAGCCCCAGCATTTT	CASSRTGEQPQHF
TRBV6-6	TRBJ2-1	-	TRBD2	TGTGCCAGCAGACCCACTAGCGACCCCTGGAATGAGCAGTTCTTC	CASRPTSDPWNEQFF
TRBV6-5	TRBJ1-5	-	-	TGTGCCAGCAGGACAGGTTATAGCAATCAGCCCCAGCATTTT	CASRTGYSNQPQHF
TRBV13	TRBJ2-7	-	-	TGTGCCAGCAGCTTAGGCGGGAGCCCCTACGAGCAGTACTTC	CASSLGGSPYEQYF
TRBV25-1	TRBJ2-3	-	-	TGTGCCAGCCAGACTAGTATTGAGCGAGATACGCAGTATTTT	CASQTSIERDTQYF
TRBV11-2	TRBJ1-1	-	TRBD1	TGTGCCAGCAGCCCCGGGACAGGGGTGACTGAAGCTTTCTTT	CASSPGTGVTEAFF
TRBV7-9	TRBJ2-7	-	TRBD2	TGTGCCAGCAGCTTGGGGTTTCTAGCGGGAGAGAATTACGAGCAGTACTTC	CASSLGFLAGENYEQYF
TRBV7-8	TRBJ2-7	-	TRBD1	TGTGCCAGCAGCCTACGGGGACAGGCAGCCTACGAGCAGTACTTC	CASSLRGQAAYEQYF
TRBV7-3	TRBJ2-7	-	-	TGTGCCAGCAGCTTACGGAGCGCTCGTGACTACGAGCAGTACTTC	CASSLRSARDYEQYF
TRBV5-1	TRBJ1-1	-	TRBD1	TGCGCCAGCAGCTCCATGACAGGGGACACTGAAGCTTTCTTT	CASSSMTGDTEAFF
TRBV10-1	TRBJ2-1	-	TRBD1	TGCGCCAGCAGTACAGACAGGGTTAGTATGAAGTTCTTC	CASSTDRVSMKFF
TRBV19	TRBJ2-7	-	TRBD2	TGTGCCAGTAGGCAGACTAGCGGCTCCTACGAGCAGTACTTC	CASRQTSGSYEQYF
TRBV19	TRBJ2-1	few	-	TGTGCCAGTAGTTTTGAGAGCTCCTACAATGAGCAGTTCTTC	CASSFESSYNEQFF
TRBV29-1	TRBJ2-7	once	-	TGCAGCGTTGGGGTTGGAGGGCTAGGCGAGCAGTACTTC	CSVGVGGLGEQYF
TRBV21-1	TRBJ2-7	-	-	TGTGCCAGCAGCCTAAGAAGGGGATCCGAGCAGTACTTC	CASSLRRGSEQYF
TRBV19	TRBJ2-7	few	TRBD2	TGTGCCAGTAGTTCGCAGCGGGGATCCTACGAGCAGTACTTC	CASSSQRGSYEQYF
TRBV6-1	TRBJ1-1	-	-	TGTGCCAGCAGTGAAACGGGGGGCGCTGAAGCTTTCTTT	CASSETGGAEAFF
TRBV5-4	TRBJ1-3	-	-	TGTGCCAGCAGCTTGGGGCTGGGGGGCTCTGGAAACACCATATATTTT	CASSLGLGGSGNTIYF
TRBV27	TRBJ1-5	-	-	TGTGCCAGCAGTTTATACAGCCGCAATCAGCCCCAGCATTTT	CASSLYSRNQPQHF
TRBV2	TRBJ1-5	-	-	TGTGCCAGCAGTGAGGCAGGATACAATCAGCCCCAGCATTTT	CASSEAGYNQPQHF
TRBV2	TRBJ2-7	-	TRBD2	TGTGCCAGCAGTGCCGGGACTAGCGACTACGAGCAGTACTTC	CASSAGTSDYEQYF
TRBV28	TRBJ2-5	-	TRBD2	TGTGCCAGCAGTCCTGGACTAGCGGGAGAACCGGAGACCCAGTACTTC	CASSPGLAGEPETQYF
TRBV5-1	TRBJ1-4	-	TRBD1	TGCGCCAGCAGCTTGGTACAGGGGGCCGGTGAAAAACTGTTTTTT	CASSLVQGAGEKLFF
TRBV7-2	TRBJ2-2	-	-	TGTGCCAGCTCACCTAGAACCCGGACAGAGATCACCGGGGAGCTGTTTTTT	CASSPRTRTEITGELFF
TRBV7-3	TRBJ1-4	-	TRBD1	TGTGCCAGCAGCGCCGGGACAGGGGAGGAAAAACTGTTTTTT	CASSAGTGEEKLFF
TRBV7-9	TRBJ1-2	-	-	TGTGCCAGCAGCGTAACTGAATATGGCTACACCTTC	CASSVTEYGYTF
TRBV6-5	TRBJ2-3	-	TRBD2	TGTGCCAGCAGGGGACTAGCGGGGAGCACAGATACGCAGTATTTT	CASRGLAGSTDTQYF